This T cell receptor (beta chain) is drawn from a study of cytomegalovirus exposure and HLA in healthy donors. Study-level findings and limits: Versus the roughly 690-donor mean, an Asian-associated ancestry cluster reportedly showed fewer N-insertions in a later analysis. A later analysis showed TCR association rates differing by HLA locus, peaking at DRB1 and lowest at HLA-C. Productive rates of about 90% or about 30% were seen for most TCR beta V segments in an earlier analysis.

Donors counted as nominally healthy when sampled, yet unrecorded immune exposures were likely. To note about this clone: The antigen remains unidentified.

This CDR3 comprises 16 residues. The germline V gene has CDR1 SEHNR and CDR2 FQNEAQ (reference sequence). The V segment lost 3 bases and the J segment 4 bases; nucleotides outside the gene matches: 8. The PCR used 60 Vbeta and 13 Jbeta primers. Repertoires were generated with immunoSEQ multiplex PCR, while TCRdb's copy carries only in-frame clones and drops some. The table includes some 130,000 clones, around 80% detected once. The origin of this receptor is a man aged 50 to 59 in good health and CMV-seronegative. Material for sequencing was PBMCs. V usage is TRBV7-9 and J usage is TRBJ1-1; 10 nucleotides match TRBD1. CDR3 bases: TGTGCCAGCAGCTTCGTCGGGACAGGGGCTCTCACTGAAGCTTTCTTT. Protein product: CASSFVGTGALTEAFF.